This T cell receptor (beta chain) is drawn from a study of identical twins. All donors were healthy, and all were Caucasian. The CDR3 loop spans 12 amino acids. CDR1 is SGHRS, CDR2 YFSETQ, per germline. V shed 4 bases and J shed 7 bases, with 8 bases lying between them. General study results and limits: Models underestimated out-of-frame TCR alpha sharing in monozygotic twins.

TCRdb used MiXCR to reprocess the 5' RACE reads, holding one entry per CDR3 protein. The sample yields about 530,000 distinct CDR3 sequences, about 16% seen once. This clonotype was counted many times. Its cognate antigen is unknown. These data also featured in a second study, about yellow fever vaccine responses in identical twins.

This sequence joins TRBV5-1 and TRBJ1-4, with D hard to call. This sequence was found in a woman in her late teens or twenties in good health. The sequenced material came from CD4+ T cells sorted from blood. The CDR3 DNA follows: TGCGCCAGCAGCAACGTTGGTGAAAAACTGTTTTTT. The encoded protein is CASSNVGEKLFF.